A selection of T cell receptor beta chains follows, all from one sample in a study of blood T cell repertoires in COVID-19. The data were produced by immunoSEQ multiplex PCR, yet TCRdb's version contains in-frame clones alone and is incomplete. The sample gives hundreds of thousands of clones, 75% to 90% of which show up once; around 7.8% is in the top ten. Material for sequencing was peripheral blood. Receptors originate from a human donor in a cohort sampled during active COVID-19. Each CDR3 is given with its conserved first and last residue. A D gene is named only where the DNA matches it firmly. The size of a clone is reported for some rows only, either as once, few or many, or as a class for expanded clones.

cdr3_length,d_call,clone_size,j_call,v_call,cdr3_nt,cdr3_aa
15,NA,NA,TRBJ1-1,TRBV11-2,TGTGCCAGCAGCTTAGATCAGGGGTTAGACACTGAAGCTTTCTTT,CASSLDQGLDTEAFF
14,TRBD1,NA,TRBJ2-2,TRBV29-1,TGCAGCGTAGGGACAGGGGGCGGCACCGGGGAGCTGTTTTTT,CSVGTGGGTGELFF
14,NA,NA,TRBJ1-4,TRBV7-9,TGTGCCAGCAGCTTAGGGGGCGTGAGTGAAAAACTGTTTTTT,CASSLGGVSEKLFF
17,TRBD2,NA,TRBJ2-7,TRBV27,TGTGCCAGCAGTCCATGGACTAGCGGGAGGGCGGGGTACGAGCAGTACTTC,CASSPWTSGRAGYEQYF
14,TRBD2,NA,TRBJ2-3,TRBV10-2,TGCGCCAGCCTCGATGTTGGGAGGGCAGATACGCAGTATTTT,CASLDVGRADTQYF
14,TRBD2,NA,TRBJ2-5,TRBV28,TGTGCCAGCAGGGCCGGACTAGCGGGAGGGACCCAGTACTTC,CASRAGLAGGTQYF
17,TRBD2,NA,TRBJ2-1,TRBV18,TGTGCCAGCTCACCTACGGGACTAGCGGGAGGAGCCAATGAGCAGTTCTTC,CASSPTGLAGGANEQFF
14,TRBD1,NA,TRBJ2-7,TRBV6-5,TGTGCCAGCAGTTTACAGGGGGAAGTCGGCGAGCAGTACTTC,CASSLQGEVGEQYF
12,NA,once,TRBJ2-1,TRBV5-4,TGTGCCAGCAGCTTCGGGACACTTGAGCAGTTCTTC,CASSFGTLEQFF
17,TRBD1,NA,TRBJ1-2,TRBV7-3,TGTGCCAGCAGCTTAGTTGGGACAGGGGGCGCGATGAGTGGCTACACCTTC,CASSLVGTGGAMSGYTF
11,NA,NA,TRBJ2-5,TRBV18,TGTGCCAGCTCACCAGAGGAGACCCAGTACTTC,CASSPEETQYF
14,NA,NA,TRBJ2-7,TRBV6-5,TGTGCCACCGAAGACTACCCGAGACTTCGCGAGCAGTACTTC,CATEDYPRLREQYF
18,NA,once,TRBJ1-1,TRBV21-1,TGTGCCAGCAGCTCGGTCGGAGTTTTAAGGGGGTCGGGCACTGAAGCTTTCTTT,CASSSVGVLRGSGTEAFF
14,NA,few,TRBJ1-2,TRBV4-1,TGCGCCAGCAGCCAACTCACAGAACGCTATGGCTACACCTTC,CASSQLTERYGYTF
14,NA,few,TRBJ1-6,TRBV4-3,TGCGCCAGCAGCCAAGACAGGGTGAATTCACCCCTCCACTTT,CASSQDRVNSPLHF
14,NA,few,TRBJ1-6,TRBV4-3,TGCGCCAGCAGCCAGGGACACAATAATTCACCCCTCCACTTT,CASSQGHNNSPLHF